This T cell receptor beta chain was recorded in a study of blood T cell repertoires in COVID-19. Participants spanned ages about 18 to 90 years and resided in about two dozen US areas. The table came from immunoSEQ multiplex PCR; TCRdb's copy has only in-frame clones and leaves some out. The sample holds about 200,000 clones, around 85% seen once. CDR1 KGHDR and CDR2 SFDVKD come from the germline V gene. The CDR3 spans 15 residues. With 10 bases clipped from V and 3 bases from J, the junction kept 13 bases outside the gene matches. This clonotype was obtained from a woman aged 40 to 50 with acute COVID-19. Material for sequencing was PBMCs or T cells enriched from blood (not recorded which). The rearrangement uses TRBV24-1 and TRBJ2-5, with 7 positions matching TRBD1. CDR3 DNA sequence: TGTGCCACAGGACCACCCGGGACAGCCGAAGAGACCCAGTACTTC. Translation: CATGPPGTAEETQYF.